Listed here are 20 T cell receptor beta chains from one sample, sequenced in a study of cytomegalovirus exposure and HLA in healthy donors. Use of 60 Vbeta and 13 Jbeta primers characterized the PCR. Clones were sequenced by immunoSEQ multiplex PCR, and TCRdb holds only the in-frame ones, with some missing. The table has 75,000 to 90,000 clones, approximately 79% seen once. Sequencing used PBMCs. The origin of the receptors is a human donor in good health.

This clone came up many times. The chain uses TRBV6-6 and TRBJ1-1; D possibly corresponds to TRBD1 (5 bases). V lost 7 bases to trimming and J lost 4 bases, with 16 bases between them. Germline loops: CDR1 MNHNY, CDR2 SVGAGI (reference sequence). The CDR3 runs to 14 residues. CDR3 nucleotides: TGTGCCAGCACCCGGCAGGGTCAGGTCACTGAAGCTTTCTTT. As protein: CASTRQGQVTEAFF.

The chain uses TRBV19 and TRBJ1-1; D unclear. The CDR3 has 16 residues. Trimming took off 7 bases at V and 1 base at J, with 19 bases between the two ends. CDR1 and CDR2 from the germline V gene are LNHDA and SQIVND (reference sequence). The CDR3 DNA sequence: TGTGCCAGTATCCGGGGAATGGAGCGTCCGAACACTGAAGCTTTCTTT. This sequence encodes CASIRGMERPNTEAFF.

The chain links TRBV19 to TRBJ1-2, with 11 bases that match TRBD1. Germline CDR1 and CDR2: LNHDA and SQIVND (reference sequence). The CDR3 contains 16 residues. V shed 3 bases and J 5 bases; nucleotides not matched to a gene: 8. For the CDR3, the DNA is TGTGCCAGTAGTATGGGGACAGGGGGAAAAGGGTATGGCTACACCTTC. Protein: CASSMGTGGKGYGYTF. Full variable domain (remainder filled in from reference TRBV19 and TRBJ1-2): DGGITQSPKYLFRKEGQNVTLSCEQNLNHDAMYWYRQDPGQGLRLIYYSQIVNDFQKGDIAEGYSVSREKKESFPLTVTSAQKNPTAFYLCASSMGTGGKGYGYTFGSGTRLTVV.

This clone was detected a few times. J is TRBJ2-7 and V is TRBV4-1; D is possibly TRBD2 (6 bases). In germline, CDR1 is MGHRA, CDR2 YSYEKL. V lost 4 bases, J lost 7 bases, and 14 bases lay in between. The CDR3 totals 13 residues. CDR3 in amino acids: CASSPTIAGEQYF. The CDR3 nucleotides read TGCGCCAGCAGCCCCACGATCGCGGGGGAGCAGTACTTC.

This clone was picked up one time. This chain links TRBV4-1 with TRBJ1-3; D is ambiguous. In germline, CDR1 is MGHRA, CDR2 YSYEKL. With 5 bases removed from V and 1 base from J, the gap between germline ends came to 12 bases. This CDR3 is 15 amino acids long. CDR3 sequence: CASSTYYGSGNTIYF. As DNA, the CDR3 is TGCGCCAGCAGCACATATTACGGGTCTGGAAACACCATATATTTT.

This clone appeared a single time. V and J are TRBV7-9 and TRBJ2-7; D is undetermined. The length of the CDR3 is 14 residues. Trimming took 7 bases from V and 2 from J, leaving 15 bases between them. Germline values: CDR1 SEHNR, CDR2 FQNEAQ (reference sequence). The CDR3 is CASNRHTETYEQYF. The CDR3 DNA follows: TGTGCCAGCAACCGTCACACGGAGACCTACGAGCAGTACTTC.

This sequence joins TRBV4-1 and TRBJ2-7; TRBD1 matches 10 bases. The CDR3 has 14 residues. Germline values: CDR1 MGHRA, CDR2 YSYEKL. Trimming cost V 4 bases and J 4 bases; bases outside gene matches: 4. The CDR3 coding sequence is TGCGCCAGCAGCCCTGGACAGGGGGATTACGAGCAGTACTTC. Translated: CASSPGQGDYEQYF.

This chain joins TRBV13 and TRBJ2-7; 7 bases map to TRBD1. CDR3 length: 14 amino acids. V shed 5 bases, J shed 2 bases, and the junction held 6 bases outside the gene matches. Germline CDR1 PRHDT, CDR2 FYEKMQ (reference sequence). The CDR3 nucleotides are TGTGCCAGCAGCCCAGGGGGTAGTACCTACGAGCAGTACTTC. Amino acid sequence: CASSPGGSTYEQYF.

A single count supports this clone. The chain is built from TRBV6-5 and TRBJ2-7, with D possibly TRBD1 on 6 matching bases. The CDR3 totals 15 residues. Looked up from germline, CDR1 is MNHEY and CDR2 is SVGAGI. The V end lost 6 bases, the J end lost 4 bases, and 19 bases lay between the germline ends. CDR3 loop: CASSSARTGQYEQYF. The CDR3 nucleotides read TGTGCCAGCAGCTCCGCGAGGACGGGACAATACGAGCAGTACTTC.

This chain joins TRBV10-1 and TRBJ2-7; 7 bases line up with TRBD1. J gave up 4 bases and V 4 bases, and 7 bases lay outside the gene matches. Germline CDR1 and CDR2: WNHNN and SYGVQD (reference sequence). This CDR3 has 14 amino acids. DNA for the CDR3: TGCGCCAGCAGTGGGACAGGTGTGGGTTACGAGCAGTACTTC. Its translation: CASSGTGVGYEQYF.

J is TRBJ1-1 and V is TRBV19, with D maybe TRBD1 (6 bases). V shed 7 bases and J shed 1 base, with 13 bases lying between them. The CDR3 contains 14 residues. Germline loops: CDR1 LNHDA, CDR2 SQIVND (reference sequence). Here the CDR3 DNA reads TGTGCCAGTACCGATTGGGGACAGAACACTGAAGCTTTCTTT. Its protein product is CASTDWGQNTEAFF.

This clone came up many times. Other nucleotide sequences from this sample produce the same CDR3. The chain joins TRBV7-2 to TRBJ2-7, with 7 bases aligning to TRBD1. CDR1 is SGHTA, CDR2 FQGNSA, per germline. The CDR3 covers 12 residues. The ends lost 2 bases at V and 6 bases at J; junction bases unmatched: 1. As DNA, the CDR3 is TGTGCCAGCAGCTTAACAGGGGTCGAGCAGTACTTC. As protein: CASSLTGVEQYF.

The chain employs TRBV7-9 and TRBJ1-2; D possibly corresponds to TRBD1 (5 bases). The V end was cut by 5 bases, the J end by 6 bases, with 13 bases between. Germline V gene data show CDR1 as SEHNR and CDR2 as FQNEAQ (reference sequence). This CDR3 comprises 13 residues. The DNA of the CDR3 is TGTGCCAGCAGCCCCGTCGGGGGACATGGCTACACCTTC. This gives the protein CASSPVGGHGYTF.

The chain recombines TRBV14 with TRBJ2-4, with a tentative D call TRBD1 (6 bases). The CDR3 has 17 amino acids. Germline V CDR1 and CDR2: SGHDN, FVKESK. Trimming removed 0 bases from V and 1 base from J, with 13 bases in between. The CDR3 region has the DNA TGTGCCAGCAGCCAAGATTCAGGGGTTCTGGCCAAAAACATTCAGTACTTC. This codes for CASSQDSGVLAKNIQYF.

The rearrangement uses TRBV7-2 and TRBJ2-3, with D possibly matching TRBD1 (5 bases). CDR3 length: 14 residues. V shed 5 bases and J shed 1 base, with 10 bases lying between them. Germline V gene data show CDR1 as SGHTA and CDR2 as FQGNSA. CDR3 nucleotides: TGTGCCAGCAGCCTGGAAGGGGGCACAGATACGCAGTATTTT. Protein: CASSLEGGTDTQYF.

The chain employs TRBV19 and TRBJ2-7; 8 bases are shared with TRBD1. Trimming removed 7 bases from V and 0 bases from J; junction bases left unmatched: 2. The CDR3 is 13 amino acids. Per germline, CDR1 LNHDA and CDR2 SQIVND (reference sequence). The CDR3 loop is CASKGQASYEQYF. In nucleotides, the CDR3 is TGTGCCAGTAAGGGACAGGCCTCCTACGAGCAGTACTTC.

The J gene is TRBJ2-6, the V gene TRBV4-3; 7 bases are shared with TRBD2. The junction had 1 base not matched to a gene; V was cut back by 0 bases and J by 2 bases. In germline, CDR1 is LGHNA, CDR2 YSLEER. This CDR3 has 16 residues. The CDR3 DNA reads TGCGCCAGCAGCCAAGATGGGGGGGCTGGGGCCAACGTCCTGACTTTC. Amino acid sequence: CASSQDGGAGANVLTF.

The chain links TRBV9 to TRBJ2-3; 9 nucleotides match TRBD1. V shed 3 bases, J shed 0 bases, and the junction held 2 bases outside the gene matches. The germline V gene encodes CDR1 SGDLS and CDR2 YYNGEE. CDR3 length: 15 amino acids. In nucleotides, the CDR3 is TGTGCCAGCAGCGAGGGACAGGGTAGCACAGATACGCAGTATTTT. This sequence encodes CASSEGQGSTDTQYF.

The chain has TRBV18 and TRBJ1-2; 11 nucleotides align to TRBD1. The V segment lost 3 bases and the J segment 5 bases; nucleotides outside the gene matches: 5. The CDR3 runs to 15 residues. Germline V lookup: CDR1 KGHSH, CDR2 LQKENI. CDR3 bases: TGTGCCAGCTCACCGGGACAGGGGGGAAAGTATGGCTACACCTTC. Its translation is CASSPGQGGKYGYTF.

Notes on this clone: A single base separates this from a much larger clone, so it may be a read error. This chain links TRBV5-4 with TRBJ2-7; 8 bases are a match to TRBD1. Per germline, CDR1 SGHNT and CDR2 YYREEE (reference sequence). CDR3 size: 16 residues. The CDR3 DNA sequence: TGTGCCAGCAGCTTAGCGGCAGGGGGCACCTCCGACGAGCAGTACTTC. It codes for CASSLAAGGTSDEQYF.